Following are 14 T cell receptor beta chains from one sample sequenced in a study of cytomegalovirus exposure and HLA in healthy donors. A multiplex PCR was run with 60 Vbeta primers and 13 Jbeta primers. TCRdb keeps only in-frame clones here, not all; method: immunoSEQ multiplex PCR. The profile shows some 60,000 clones, 70% to 90% of them singletons. Sequenced material: PBMCs. Receptors originate from a male donor in good health and CMV-seronegative.

J is TRBJ1-1 and V is TRBV9; 7 bases are a match to TRBD1. The CDR3 contains 14 residues. Germline-derived CDR1 and CDR2 are SGDLS and YYNGEE. The trim removed 3 bases at V and 1 base at J, leaving 3 bases unmatched. The CDR3 reads CASSGQGQNTEAFF. CDR3 DNA: TGTGCCAGCAGCGGACAGGGTCAGAACACTGAAGCTTTCTTT.

The chain is built from TRBV30 and TRBJ1-2; possible D gene TRBD1, 5 bases. The length of the CDR3 is 11 residues. The V gene lost 5 bases and the J gene lost 8 bases, with 12 bases spanning the gap. The germline CDR1 and CDR2 sequences are GTSNPN and SVGIG (reference sequence). CDR3 nucleotides: TGTGCCTGGGGCTGGGAGGGGGGCTACACCTTC. It translates to CAWGWEGGYTF.

The CDR3 DNA is TGTGCCAGCAGCCAACAGGGCTCCTCCTACGAGCAGTACTTC. Residues: CASSQQGSSYEQYF. This chain links TRBV7-8 with TRBJ2-7; D possibly corresponds to TRBD1 (6 bases). This CDR3 has 14 residues. Germline assignment: CDR1 SGHVS and CDR2 FQNEAQ. Trimming took off 5 bases at V and 0 bases at J, with 11 bases between the two ends.

CDR3 bases: TGTGCCAGCAGCTTATTTCCCGGCGGGGGCGGAAGGGATGAGCAGTTCTTC. The encoded protein is CASSLFPGGGGRDEQFF. This chain uses TRBV7-3 with TRBJ2-1; D might be TRBD2 (7 bases). Between the trimmed V and J ends, which lost 2 bases and 8 bases, there was a span of 22 bases. The CDR3 has 17 amino acids. The V gene's germline CDR1 is SGHTA and CDR2 FQGTGA.

The chain uses TRBV9 and TRBJ1-2; D remains ambiguous. There are 11 residues in the CDR3. V lost 3 bases to trimming and J lost 7 bases, with 7 bases between them. In germline, CDR1 is SGDLS, CDR2 YYNGEE. CDR3 protein: CASSGSPGYTF. DNA for the CDR3: TGTGCCAGCAGCGGTAGTCCTGGCTACACCTTC.

V gene TRBV19 combines with J gene TRBJ1-3; 8 bases are shared with TRBD1. The ends lost 4 bases at V and 2 bases at J; junction bases unmatched: 4. CDR3 length: 15 residues. CDR1 LNHDA and CDR2 SQIVND come from the germline V gene (reference sequence). CDR3: CASSSRGLAGNTIYF. CDR3 bases: TGTGCCAGTAGTAGCAGGGGGCTCGCTGGAAACACCATATATTTT.

This clone was counted a single time. The CDR3 loop reads CASSSQGGTEAFF. In nucleotides, the CDR3 is TGCGCCAGCAGCTCACAGGGGGGCACTGAAGCTTTCTTT. The rearrangement uses TRBV5-1 and TRBJ1-1, with 8 bases identical to TRBD1. Unmatched junction bases numbered 2, after V lost 3 bases and J lost 4 bases. The CDR3 spans 13 residues. Germline-derived CDR1 and CDR2 are SGHRS and YFSETQ.

This clone was counted only a few times. The rearrangement joins TRBV7-9 to TRBJ1-1, with unresolved D. This CDR3 contains 14 residues. CDR1 and CDR2 from the germline V gene are SEHNR and FQNEAQ (reference sequence). V lost 5 bases, J lost 1 base, and 11 bases lay in between. The CDR3 DNA is TGTGCCAGCAGCCCCTCTTCAGGGAACACTGAAGCTTTCTTT. Its protein is CASSPSSGNTEAFF. The variable domain in full, completed from reference TRBV7-9 and TRBJ1-1, reads DTGVSQNPRHKITKRGQNVTFRCDPISEHNRLYWYRQTLGQGPEFLTYFQNEAQLEKSRLLSDRFSAERPKGSFSTLEIQRTEQGDSAMYLCASSPSSGNTEAFFGQGTRLTVV.

This chain uses TRBV5-1 with TRBJ2-7, with TRBD1 matching 11 bases. CDR1 is SGHRS and CDR2 is YFSETQ in the germline V gene. V lost 4 bases to trimming and J lost 4 bases; unmatched junction nucleotides: 4. The CDR3 covers 14 residues. The CDR3 DNA reads TGCGCCAGCAGCGCGGGACAGGGGGAATACGAGCAGTACTTC. It codes for CASSAGQGEYEQYF.

This clone appeared a few times. CDR3 loop: CASSRDSGRAEAFF. The DNA for the CDR3 is TGTGCCAGCAGCAGGGACTCTGGTAGAGCTGAAGCTTTCTTT. V and J are TRBV7-8 and TRBJ1-1, with D maybe TRBD1 (5 bases). Trimming stripped 5 bases from V and 6 bases from J, with 16 bases between. CDR1 and CDR2 (germline): SGHVS, FQNEAQ. This CDR3 is built from 14 residues.

The gene calls are TRBV20-1 and TRBJ1-1; D uncertain. CDR3 length: 11 amino acids. The V gene lost 1 base and the J gene lost 8 bases, with 8 bases spanning the gap. Germline CDR1 is DFQATT and CDR2 is SNEGSKA (reference sequence). CDR3 sequence reads: CSARVSGEAFF. In DNA, the CDR3 is TGCAGTGCTAGAGTGTCGGGGGAAGCTTTCTTT.

CDR3 amino acids: CAIRPGPQGRWDTEAFF. CDR3 DNA: TGTGCCATCAGACCCGGGCCTCAGGGCCGCTGGGACACTGAAGCTTTCTTT. The V gene is TRBV10-3, the J gene TRBJ1-1, with D possibly TRBD1 on 5 matching bases. This CDR3 has 17 residues. Germline V lookup: CDR1 ENHRY, CDR2 SYGVKD. With 6 bases removed from V and 3 bases from J, the gap between germline ends came to 23 bases.

The V call is TRBV18, the J call TRBJ1-1, with TRBD1 identical over 11 bases. The CDR3 sequence is 14 residues long. CDR1 and CDR2 from the germline V gene are KGHSH and LQKENI. Germline trimming cut 2 bases from V and 5 bases from J; bases unmatched to any gene: 1. CDR3 loop: CASSPGTGGTEAFF. CDR3 in DNA: TGTGCCAGCTCACCAGGGACAGGGGGAACTGAAGCTTTCTTT.

This chain joins TRBV9 and TRBJ2-6; D possibly corresponds to TRBD1 (5 bases). The CDR3 contains 15 residues. Deletions cut 7 bases from V and 0 bases from J, with 11 bases between. Germline-derived CDR1 and CDR2 are SGDLS and YYNGEE. The CDR3: CASARANSGANVLTF. CDR3 coding DNA: TGTGCCAGCGCCAGGGCTAACTCTGGGGCCAACGTCCTGACTTTC. Full variable domain (rest looked up from reference TRBV9 and TRBJ2-6): DSGVTQTPKHLITATGQRVTLRCSPRSGDLSVYWYQQSLDQGLQFLIQYYNGEERAKGNILERFSAQQFPDLHSELNLSSLELGDSALYFCASARANSGANVLTFGAGSRLTVL.